A selection of T cell receptor beta chains follows, all from one sample in a study of breast tumors, draining lymph nodes, adjacent tissues. TCRdb reprocessed the multiplex PCR reads with MiXCR, giving one entry per CDR3 protein. The data contain approximately 13,000 distinct CDR3 sequences, approximately 35% of them singletons. The sample taken for sequencing was breast tumor tissue. The receptors originated from a female donor with breast cancer. Some clones in this sample may be carry-over from other donors' samples. Each CDR3 is given with its conserved first and last residue. Each record gives: clone size, V gene, D gene, J gene, CDR3 protein, CDR3 DNA. D genes are given only for firm matches. Clone size is not always given. Where it is, it says once, few, many or a class for expanded clones.

medium-sized	TRBV5-6	-	TRBJ2-5	CASSLRDGTQETQYF	TGTGCCAGCAGCTTGAGGGACGGCACTCAAGAGACCCAGTACTTC
many	TRBV6-6	TRBD1	TRBJ2-2	CATIRTGWTGELFF	TGTGCCACCATTCGGACAGGGTGGACCGGGGAGCTGTTTTTT
many	TRBV6-6	TRBD1	TRBJ2-1	CASSGTGTGGSLDEQFF	TGTGCCAGCAGTGGGACCGGGACAGGGGGCTCTTTAGATGAGCAGTTCTTC
-	TRBV4-1	TRBD2	TRBJ2-4	CASRAGLGGDIQYF	TGCGCCAGCAGGGCGGGACTAGGAGGGGACATTCAGTACTTC
many	TRBV6-6	-	TRBJ2-7	CASSYNVYEQYF	TGTGCCAGCAGTTACAATGTGTACGAGCAGTACTTC
medium-sized	TRBV6-5	-	TRBJ2-2	CASSYGRGGTGELFF	TGTGCCAGCAGTTACGGCAGGGGAGGCACCGGGGAGCTGTTTTTT
-	TRBV29-1	TRBD1	TRBJ1-1	CSAGTVTEAFF	TGCAGCGCCGGGACAGTCACTGAAGCTTTCTTT
many	TRBV12-3/TRBV12-4	TRBD1	TRBJ2-7	CASSLTGGFLEQYF	TGTGCCAGCAGTTTAACAGGGGGTTTCCTCGAGCAGTACTTC
medium-sized	TRBV2	TRBD1	TRBJ2-1	CASRGQGHYNEQFF	TGTGCCAGCAGAGGACAGGGCCATTACAATGAGCAGTTCTTC
many	TRBV9	TRBD2	TRBJ2-3	CASSPPGRAFPDTQYF	TGTGCCAGCAGCCCCCCTGGGAGGGCCTTCCCAGATACGCAGTATTTT